The TCR beta chain described here comes from a study of blood T cell repertoires in COVID-19 (TCRdb year 2020). With respect to the entire study: The collaborator samples originated in the United States, Italy and Spain and spanned the acute and convalescent phases of COVID-19. The samples were drawn from two sources: the first 160 participants of the ongoing ImmuneRACE study, and 1,000 to 1,500 subjects contributed by 6 global collaborators. The prospective study material was composed of cDNA or gDNA derived from T cells, B-cell-depleted T cells, or PBMCs. The repertoires were released in a freely available public database meant as a resource for research on the immune response to SARS-CoV-2. Deeply sampled blood TCRbeta repertoires from subjects exposed to, actively infected with, or recovered from COVID-19 were included in the dataset. Where available, HLA class I and class II types were taken from metadata supplied by the sample provider and were not determined by assay-based typing. Nearly every sample came with metadata listing a de-identified subject ID, COVID-19 status, age in years and sex. What the research found in general, with its limitations: How much clinical and demographic metadata was included differed by source and by participant, and the metadata was provided uncurated.

As regards this clone: Its antigen remains unidentified. Base qualities were left out, and no much larger clone turns up one base away.

The immunoSEQ Assay, a bias-controlled multiplex PCR, was used to amplify TCRbeta CDR3 regions from genomic DNA. The source study handled its data this way. The number of nucleated cells in each sample was estimated from the amplification of reference gene primers within the assay. To quantify the absolute abundance of each unique TCRbeta CDR3 rearrangement, sequence reads were collapsed and filtered. For each sample, productive Simpson clonality was calculated as the square root of Simpson's diversity index across productive rearrangements. Held by TCRdb, this immuneACCESS table contains in-frame sequences only and omits some clones. Under half of the omission traces to an unresolved V gene where checked; the cause of the rest is unknown. That table furnishes V, J and clone size, whereas the DNA furnished D and trimming. In all, the sample holds some 93,000 clones, and roughly nine tenths of those were seen once. The top ten clonotypes cover 10% of the sample.

Each collaborating institution followed its own protocols to collect whole blood in K2EDTA tubes. For TCRbeta analysis, collaborators shipped samples in one of three forms: frozen whole blood, isolated PBMCs, or DNA extracted from either of those sample types. Sequenced: peripheral blood. This receptor was obtained from a man aged 50 or older with acute or convalescent COVID-19.

The nucleotide sequence is TGTGCCGGCGGGGACCGCCAAGAGGGGCCCCAGCATTTT. It codes for CAGGDRQEGPQHF. The chain employs TRBV6-6 and TRBJ1-5, and TRBD1 may be the D gene, going by 5 matching bases. V gives up 11 bases and J gives up 9 bases, and the segment between their germline ends measures 20 bases. CDR1 MNHNY and CDR2 SVGAGI are derived from the germline V gene (reference sequence). The CDR3 goes from the cysteine to the phenylalanine over 13 residues. CDR3 DNA is the only sequence kept; it has 39 bases, read in frame from the first base.